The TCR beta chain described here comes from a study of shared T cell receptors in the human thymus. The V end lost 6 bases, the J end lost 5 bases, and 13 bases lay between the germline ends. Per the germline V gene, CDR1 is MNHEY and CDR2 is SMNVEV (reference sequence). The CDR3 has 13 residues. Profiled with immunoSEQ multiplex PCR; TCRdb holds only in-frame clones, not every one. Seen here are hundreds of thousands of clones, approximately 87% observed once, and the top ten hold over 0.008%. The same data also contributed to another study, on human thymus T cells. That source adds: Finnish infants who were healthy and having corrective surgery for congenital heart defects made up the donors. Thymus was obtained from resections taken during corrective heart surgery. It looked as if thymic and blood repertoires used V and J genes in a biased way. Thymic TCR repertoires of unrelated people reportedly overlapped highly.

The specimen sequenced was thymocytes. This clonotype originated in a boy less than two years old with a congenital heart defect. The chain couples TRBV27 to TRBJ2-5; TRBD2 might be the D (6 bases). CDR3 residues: CASRGDSRETQYF. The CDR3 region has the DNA TGTGCCAGCAGGGGGGACTCGCGGGAGACCCAGTACTTC.